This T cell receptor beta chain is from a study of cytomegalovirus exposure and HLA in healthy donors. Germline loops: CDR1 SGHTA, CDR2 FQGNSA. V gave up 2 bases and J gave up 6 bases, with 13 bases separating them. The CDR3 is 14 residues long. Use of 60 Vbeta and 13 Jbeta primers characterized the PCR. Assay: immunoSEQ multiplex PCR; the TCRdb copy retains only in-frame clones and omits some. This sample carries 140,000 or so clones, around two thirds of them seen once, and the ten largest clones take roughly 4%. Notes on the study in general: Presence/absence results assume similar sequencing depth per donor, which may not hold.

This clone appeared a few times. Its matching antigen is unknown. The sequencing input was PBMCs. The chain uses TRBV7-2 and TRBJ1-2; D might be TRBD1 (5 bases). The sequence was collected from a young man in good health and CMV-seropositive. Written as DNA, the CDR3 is TGTGCCAGCAGCTTAAATTCCAGGGAGGATGGCTACACCTTC. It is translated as CASSLNSREDGYTF.